What follows is one TCR beta chain and its context. Its antigen is undetermined. The sample is drawn from a study of shared clonotypes between healthy human individuals. Study summary: The donor group consisted of two women and a few men, aged 18 to 49. Overall study results and limits: Shared clonotypes: about 5.3% naive CD4, around 3.4% naive CD8, about 2.5% memory CD4, more than 0.3% memory CD8. Larger richness was generally estimated for naive than memory subsets.

Every contributor of samples was a Caucasian grown-up residing in Nashville, Tennessee. The CDR3 is 14 amino acids. Germline V gives CDR1 LGHNA, CDR2 YSLEER. Trimming shortened V by 4 bases and J by 4 bases, and 8 bases separated the two germline ends. Sequenced by immunoSEQ multiplex PCR; TCRdb stores in-frame clones only, minus some. The sample has approximately 980,000 clones, approximately 80% seen once. This receptor was taken from a man between 18 and 35 years old in good health. This rearrangement joins TRBV4-3 to TRBJ1-6, with a tentative D call TRBD1 (6 bases). The specimen sequenced was memory CD4+ T cells sorted from blood. Regarding subset: CD45RA-negative fraction. As DNA, the CDR3 is TGCGCCAGCAGCCCAGGACAGTATAATTCACCCCTCCACTTT. Translation gives CASSPGQYNSPLHF.